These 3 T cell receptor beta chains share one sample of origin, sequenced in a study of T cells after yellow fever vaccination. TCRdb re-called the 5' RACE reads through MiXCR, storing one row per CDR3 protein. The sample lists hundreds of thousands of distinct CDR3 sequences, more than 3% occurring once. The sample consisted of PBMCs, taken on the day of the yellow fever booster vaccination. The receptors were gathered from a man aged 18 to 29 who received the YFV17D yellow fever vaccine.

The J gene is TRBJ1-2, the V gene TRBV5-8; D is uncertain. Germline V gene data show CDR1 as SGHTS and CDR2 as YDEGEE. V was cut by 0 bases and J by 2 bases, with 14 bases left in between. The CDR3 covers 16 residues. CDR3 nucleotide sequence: TGTGCCAGCAGCTTGGTTCCGCGACGTCAGAACTATGGCTACACCTTC. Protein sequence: CASSLVPRRQNYGYTF. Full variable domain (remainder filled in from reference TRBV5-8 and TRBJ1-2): EAGVTQSPTHLIKTRGQQATLRCSPISGHTSVYWYQQALGLGLQFLLWYDEGEERNRGNFPPRFSGRQFPNYSSELNVNALELEDSALYLCASSLVPRRQNYGYTFGSGTRLTVV.

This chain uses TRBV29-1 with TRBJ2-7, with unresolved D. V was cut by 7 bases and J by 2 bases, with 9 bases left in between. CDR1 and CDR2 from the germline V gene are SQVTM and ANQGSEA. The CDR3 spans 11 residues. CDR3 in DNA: TGCAGCGCAGGTTCTACCTACGAGCAGTACTTC. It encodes CSAGSTYEQYF.

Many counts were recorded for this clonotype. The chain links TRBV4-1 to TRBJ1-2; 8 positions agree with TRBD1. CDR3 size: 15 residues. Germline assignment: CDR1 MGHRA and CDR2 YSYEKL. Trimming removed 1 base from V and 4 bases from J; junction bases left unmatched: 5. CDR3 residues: CASSQVGQGPYGYTF. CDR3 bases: TGCGCCAGCAGCCAAGTAGGACAGGGTCCCTATGGCTACACCTTC.